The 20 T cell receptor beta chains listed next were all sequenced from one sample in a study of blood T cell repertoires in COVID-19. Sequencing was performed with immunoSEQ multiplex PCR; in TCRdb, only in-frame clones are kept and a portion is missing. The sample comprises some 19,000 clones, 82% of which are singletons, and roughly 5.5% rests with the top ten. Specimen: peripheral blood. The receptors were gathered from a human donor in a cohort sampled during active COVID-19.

The CDR3 nucleotides are TGTGCCAGCAGCTCAAATTTGGCCAAAAACATTCAGTACTTC. This gives the protein CASSSNLAKNIQYF. This chain connects TRBV5-6 to TRBJ2-4; D is undetermined. CDR1 and CDR2 from the germline V gene are SGHDT and YYEEEE. This CDR3 comprises 14 residues. The V end lost 3 bases, the J end lost 1 base, and 8 bases lay between the germline ends.

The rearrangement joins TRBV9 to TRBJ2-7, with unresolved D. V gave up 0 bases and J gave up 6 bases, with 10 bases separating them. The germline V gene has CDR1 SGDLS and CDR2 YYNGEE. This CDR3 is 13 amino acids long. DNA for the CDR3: TGTGCCAGCAGCGTAGTTGTAACATCCGAGCAGTACTTC. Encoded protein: CASSVVVTSEQYF.

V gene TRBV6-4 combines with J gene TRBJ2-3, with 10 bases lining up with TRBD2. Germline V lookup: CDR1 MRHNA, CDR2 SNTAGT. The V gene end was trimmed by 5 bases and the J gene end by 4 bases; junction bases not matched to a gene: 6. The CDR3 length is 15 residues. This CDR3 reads CASSSASGSADTQYF. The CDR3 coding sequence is TGTGCCAGCAGTTCAGCTAGCGGGAGCGCAGATACGCAGTATTTT.

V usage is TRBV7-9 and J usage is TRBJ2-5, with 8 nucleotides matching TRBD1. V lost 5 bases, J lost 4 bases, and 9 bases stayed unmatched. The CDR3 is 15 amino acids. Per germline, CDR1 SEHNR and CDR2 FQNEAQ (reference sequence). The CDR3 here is CASSRSGQGPETQYF. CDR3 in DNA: TGTGCCAGCAGCCGATCCGGACAGGGCCCAGAGACCCAGTACTTC.

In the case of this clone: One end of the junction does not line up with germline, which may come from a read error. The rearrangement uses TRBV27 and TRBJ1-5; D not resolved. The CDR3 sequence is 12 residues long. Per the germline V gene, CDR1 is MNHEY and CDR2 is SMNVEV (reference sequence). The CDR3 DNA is TGTGCCAGCAGTTTTCGAAATCAGGCCCAGCATTTT. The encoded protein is CASSFRNQAQHF.

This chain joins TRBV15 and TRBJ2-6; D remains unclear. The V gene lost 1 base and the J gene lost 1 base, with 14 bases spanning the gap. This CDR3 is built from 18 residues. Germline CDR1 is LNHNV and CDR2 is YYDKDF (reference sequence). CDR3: CATSRAYATASGANVLTF. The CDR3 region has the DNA TGTGCCACCAGCAGAGCCTACGCCACAGCATCTGGGGCCAACGTCCTGACTTTC.

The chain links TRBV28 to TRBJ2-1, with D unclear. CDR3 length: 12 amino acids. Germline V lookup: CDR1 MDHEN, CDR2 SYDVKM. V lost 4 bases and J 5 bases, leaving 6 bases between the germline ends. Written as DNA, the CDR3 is TGTGCCAGCAGTTCCCTTAACAATGAGCAGTTCTTC. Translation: CASSSLNNEQFF.

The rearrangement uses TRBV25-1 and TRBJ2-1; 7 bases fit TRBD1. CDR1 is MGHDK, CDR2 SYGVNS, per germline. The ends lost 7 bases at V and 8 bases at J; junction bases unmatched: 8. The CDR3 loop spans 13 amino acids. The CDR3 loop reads CASKQGVTDEQFF. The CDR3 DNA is TGTGCCAGCAAGCAGGGGGTAACGGATGAGCAGTTCTTC.

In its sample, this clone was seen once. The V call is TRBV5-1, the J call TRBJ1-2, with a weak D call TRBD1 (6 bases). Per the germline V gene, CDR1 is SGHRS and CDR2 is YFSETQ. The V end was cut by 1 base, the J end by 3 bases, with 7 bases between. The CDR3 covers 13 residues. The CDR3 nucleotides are TGCGCCAGCAGCTTGCGACAGGACTATGGCTACACCTTC. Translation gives CASSLRQDYGYTF.

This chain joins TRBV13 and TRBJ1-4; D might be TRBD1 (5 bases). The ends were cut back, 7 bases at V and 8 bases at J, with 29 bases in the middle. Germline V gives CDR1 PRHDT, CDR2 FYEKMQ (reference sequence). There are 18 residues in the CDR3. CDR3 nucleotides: TGTGCCAGCAACCTCTTCGGACATTCCAGCTTGGAACAGGAAAAACTGTTTTTT. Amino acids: CASNLFGHSSLEQEKLFF.

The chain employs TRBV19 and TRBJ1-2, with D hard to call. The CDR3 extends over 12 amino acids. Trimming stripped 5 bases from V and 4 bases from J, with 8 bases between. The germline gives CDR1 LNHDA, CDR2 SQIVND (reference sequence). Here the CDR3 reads CASSVVGYGYTF. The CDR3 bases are TGTGCCAGTAGTGTTGTCGGCTATGGCTACACCTTC.

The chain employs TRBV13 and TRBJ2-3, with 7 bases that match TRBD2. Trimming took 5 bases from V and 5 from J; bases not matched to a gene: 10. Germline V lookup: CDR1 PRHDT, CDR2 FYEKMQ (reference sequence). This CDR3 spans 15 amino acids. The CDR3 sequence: CASSPHRREGDTQYF. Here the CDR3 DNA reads TGTGCCAGCAGCCCCCACCGCAGGGAGGGAGATACGCAGTATTTT. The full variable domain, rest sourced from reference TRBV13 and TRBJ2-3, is AAGVIQSPRHLIKEKRETATLKCYPIPRHDTVYWYQQGPGQDPQFLISFYEKMQSDKGSIPDRFSAQQFSDYHSELNMSSLELGDSALYFCASSPHRREGDTQYFGPGTRLTVL.

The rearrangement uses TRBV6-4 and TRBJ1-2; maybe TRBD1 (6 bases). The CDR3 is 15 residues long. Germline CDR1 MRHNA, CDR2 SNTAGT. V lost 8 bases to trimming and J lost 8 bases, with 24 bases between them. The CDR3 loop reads CASEPEAGGAGGYTF. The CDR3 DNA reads TGTGCCAGCGAGCCTGAGGCCGGGGGGGCAGGGGGCTACACCTTC.

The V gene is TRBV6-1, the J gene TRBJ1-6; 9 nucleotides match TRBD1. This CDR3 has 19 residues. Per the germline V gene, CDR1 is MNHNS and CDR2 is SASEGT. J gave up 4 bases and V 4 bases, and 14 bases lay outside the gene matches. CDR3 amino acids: CASSAPGHRGRSYNSPLHF. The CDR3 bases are TGTGCCAGCAGTGCACCAGGACACAGGGGGCGTTCTTATAATTCACCCCTCCACTTT.

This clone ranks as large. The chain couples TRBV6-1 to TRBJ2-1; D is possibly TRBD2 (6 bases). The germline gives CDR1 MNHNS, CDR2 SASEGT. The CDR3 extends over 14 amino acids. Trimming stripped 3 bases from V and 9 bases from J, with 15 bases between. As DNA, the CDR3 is TGTGCCAGCAGTGAGGAGGGTAGCATCAGTGAGCAGTTCTTC. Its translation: CASSEEGSISEQFF.

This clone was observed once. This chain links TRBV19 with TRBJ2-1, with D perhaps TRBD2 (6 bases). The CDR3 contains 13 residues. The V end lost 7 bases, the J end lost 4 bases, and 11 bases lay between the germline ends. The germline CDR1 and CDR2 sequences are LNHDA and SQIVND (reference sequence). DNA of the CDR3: TGTGCCAGTACCCTCCGGGAGTACAATGAGCAGTTCTTC. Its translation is CASTLREYNEQFF.

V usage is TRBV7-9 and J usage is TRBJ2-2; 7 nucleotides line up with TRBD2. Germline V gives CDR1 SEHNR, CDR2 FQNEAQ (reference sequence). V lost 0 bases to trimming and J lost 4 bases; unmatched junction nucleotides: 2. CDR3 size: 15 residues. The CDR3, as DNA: TGTGCCAGCAGCTTAGCACTAGCGTCCACCGGGGAGCTGTTTTTT. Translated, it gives CASSLALASTGELFF.

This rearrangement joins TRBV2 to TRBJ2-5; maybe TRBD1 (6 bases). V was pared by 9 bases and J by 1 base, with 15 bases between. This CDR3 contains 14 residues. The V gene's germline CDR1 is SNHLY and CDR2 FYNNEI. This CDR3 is CASGQRNPQETQYF. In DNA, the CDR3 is TGTGCCAGTGGACAGCGCAACCCCCAAGAGACCCAGTACTTC. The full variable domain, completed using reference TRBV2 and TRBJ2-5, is EPEVTQTPSHQVTQMGQEVILRCVPISNHLYFYWYRQILGQKVEFLVSFYNNEISEKSEIFDDQFSVERPDGSNFTLKIRSTKLEDSAMYFCASGQRNPQETQYFGPGTRLLVL.

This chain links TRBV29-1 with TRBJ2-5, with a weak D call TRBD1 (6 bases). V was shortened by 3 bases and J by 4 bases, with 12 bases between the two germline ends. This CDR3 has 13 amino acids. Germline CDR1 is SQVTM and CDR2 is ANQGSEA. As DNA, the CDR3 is TGCAGCGTTGACAGGGGATTCGCAGAGACCCAGTACTTC. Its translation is CSVDRGFAETQYF.

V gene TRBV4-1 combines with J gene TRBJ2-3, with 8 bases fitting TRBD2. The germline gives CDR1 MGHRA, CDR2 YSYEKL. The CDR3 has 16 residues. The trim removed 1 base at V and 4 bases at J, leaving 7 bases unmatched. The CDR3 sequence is CASSQGYGAGADTQYF. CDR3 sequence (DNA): TGCGCCAGCAGCCAAGGGTACGGAGCGGGAGCAGATACGCAGTATTTT.